This T cell receptor beta chain appears in the sequencing data of a study of cytomegalovirus exposure and HLA in healthy donors. Study background: As released early, the data held 75 million to 90 million unique TCRs from HLA-typed donors.

As regards this clone: Its antigen is unknown.

The germline V and J ends were trimmed by 1 base and 7 bases, with 11 bases remaining between them. Per germline, CDR1 SGHDT and CDR2 YYEEEE. The CDR3 loop spans 14 amino acids. Amplification used 60 Vbeta primers and 13 Jbeta primers. Assay used: immunoSEQ multiplex PCR; TCRdb lists only in-frame clones, some missing. The repertoire consists of under 200,000 clones, with about three quarters occurring once and the leading ten covering roughly 1.4%. Overall study results and limits: Most subjects' HLA-A and HLA-B alleles were reportedly predicted from TCR beta sequences. Highly shared sequence variants in one cluster were likely a sequencing artifact.

This TCR was sampled from a woman aged 25-40 years in good health and CMV-seronegative. The specimen sequenced was PBMCs. The chain uses TRBV5-6 and TRBJ2-2; perhaps TRBD1 as D (5 bases). CDR3 amino acids: CASSLFQGSGELFF. The CDR3 DNA reads TGTGCCAGCAGCTTGTTTCAGGGCAGCGGGGAGCTGTTTTTT. Looking up the rest from reference TRBV5-6 and TRBJ2-2 gives the full variable domain: DAGVTQSPTHLIKTRGQQVTLRCSPKSGHDTVSWYQQALGQGPQFIFQYYEEEERQRGNFPDRFSGHQFPNYSSELNVNALLLGDSALYLCASSLFQGSGELFFGEGSRLTVL.